There are many counts of the clone carrying this T cell receptor (beta chain). Its antigen is not known. The CDR3 contains 16 residues. Trimming left V 6 bases short and J 5 bases short, with 20 bases between. Germline assignment: CDR1 MDHEN and CDR2 SYDVKM. Time point specified: newly diagnosed GD, antithyroid drugs for less than 3 months. Construction of the TCR library relied on RNA isolated from PBMCs. With iRepertoire HTBI primers and Arm-PCR of CDR3 regions, TCR beta libraries were built. TCRdb analysed the multiplex PCR reads with MiXCR anew, one entry per CDR3 protein. The data contain 620,000 or so distinct CDR3 sequences, around 15% of them seen just once; the ten biggest clones take up under 20%. The sample comes from a study of regulatory T cells in long-lasting Graves disease. Overall study findings and caveats: The study examined only peripheral blood, not thyroid tissue. Favored usage of TRBV28, TRBJ1-2 and TRBJ2-5 was recorded in persistent disease.

This sample was shared with a second study, whose subject was T cells in Graves' hyperthyroidism and ophthalmopathy. That report notes: The TCR CDR3 was amplified in a first-round RT-PCR using the HTBI primer set. Stable hyperthyroidism was told apart from ophthalmopathy by a model built on 13 V-J features.

The chain combines TRBV28 with TRBJ2-1, with D perhaps being TRBD1 or TRBD2 (6 bases each). Sequencing used peripheral blood mononuclear cells (PBMCs), obtained at new diagnosis, from a patient treated with antithyroid drugs. The origin of this receptor is a young woman with Graves disease. This chain's CDR3 is CASRPWGAKGDNEQFF. The CDR3 nucleotides are TGTGCCAGCAGACCTTGGGGGGCGAAAGGGGACAATGAGCAGTTCTTC.